The sequence of this T cell receptor beta chain was determined in a study of OX40 agonist ivuxolimab in advanced cancers. The CDR3 length is 16 residues. The V segment lost 3 bases and the J segment 7 bases; nucleotides outside the gene matches: 10. The germline V gene has CDR1 KGHSH and CDR2 LQKENI. TCRdb's copy holds only in-frame clones and misses some; the assay was immunoSEQ multiplex PCR. In the table there are 57,000 or so clones, 70% to 90% of which are singletons. The TCR sequence derives from an adult with an advanced solid tumor such as melanoma, head and neck, liver or kidney cancer. Sequenced material: CD4+ or CD8+ T cells sorted from blood, taken in a trial of the OX40 agonist ivuxolimab. The chain recombines TRBV18 with TRBJ2-2, with TRBD1 matching over 8 bases. The CDR3 sequence is CASSPYTDRASGELFF. CDR3 in DNA: TGTGCCAGCTCACCCTACACGGACAGGGCAAGCGGGGAGCTGTTTTTT.